The rows below give T cell receptor beta chains drawn from one sample of a study of response to subunit inactivated influenza vaccine. TCRdb passed the RT-PCR reads through MiXCR, listing each CDR3 protein once. The table lists 500,000 to 550,000 distinct CDR3 sequences, approximately 22% of them singletons. The same data also went into a second study, on T cells expressing NK-cell markers.

The sequenced sample was CD4+ T cells sorted from PBMCs, obtained roughly 13 days after vaccination. These receptors all stem from a man aged 45 to 65 who received an inactivated influenza vaccine. Both conserved end residues are part of each CDR3. D genes are given only for firm matches. Size values are once, few and many counts, or a class for expanded clones, and some rows have none.

V	J	D	size	CDR3	DNA
TRBV27	TRBJ2-2	NA	NA	CASKRYTGELFF	TGTGCCAGCAAACGATACACCGGGGAGCTGTTTTTT
TRBV7-2	TRBJ2-7	NA	many	CASRVGFRGPYEQYF	TGTGCCAGCAGGGTGGGATTTAGGGGCCCCTACGAGCAGTACTTC
TRBV4-2	TRBJ2-7	TRBD2	NA	CASSQGGTIFFEQYF	TGTGCCAGCAGCCAAGGGGGGACTATCTTTTTCGAGCAGTACTTC
TRBV20-1	TRBJ2-3	TRBD2	NA	CSARSGTSGTDTQYF	TGCAGTGCTAGGTCGGGGACTAGCGGTACAGATACGCAGTATTTT
TRBV28	TRBJ1-6	NA	NA	CASSSGRSYNSPLHF	TGTGCCAGCAGTTCAGGGAGGAGCTATAATTCACCCCTCCACTTT
TRBV6-6	TRBJ2-3	NA	NA	CASSYSAGPGQYF	TGTGCCAGCAGTTACTCGGCAGGTCCGGGGCAGTATTTT
TRBV20-1	TRBJ2-3	TRBD2	NA	CSAQPAVGGADTQYF	TGCAGTGCACAACCCGCGGTGGGAGGGGCAGATACGCAGTATTTT
TRBV20-1	TRBJ2-7	NA	many	CSARVQPYEQYF	TGCAGTGCTAGAGTTCAGCCCTACGAGCAGTACTTC
TRBV28	TRBJ1-2	TRBD1	few	CASSPQGRHYGYTF	TGTGCCAGCAGCCCACAGGGGAGACACTATGGCTACACCTTC
TRBV2	TRBJ2-2	NA	few	CASRGGTNTGELFF	TGTGCCAGCAGAGGAGGAACGAACACCGGGGAGCTGTTTTTT
TRBV18	TRBJ2-2	NA	few	CASSPYLEKTGELFF	TGTGCCAGCTCACCCTACCTCGAGAAGACCGGGGAGCTGTTTTTT
TRBV4-3	TRBJ1-1	NA	few	CASSQEPRTEAFF	TGCGCCAGCAGCCAAGAACCCCGCACTGAAGCTTTCTTT
TRBV7-2	TRBJ2-2	TRBD1	few	CASSSQGATGELFF	TGCGCCAGCAGCTCACAGGGGGCCACCGGGGAGCTGTTTTTT
TRBV3-1	TRBJ2-3	TRBD1	once	CATSPTGTGVKDTQYF	TGTGCCACCTCTCCAACCGGGACAGGGGTTAAAGATACGCAGTATTTT
TRBV12-3/TRBV12-4	TRBJ1-6	NA	few	CASSRGVNSPLHF	TGTGCCAGCAGTAGAGGTGTTAATTCACCCCTCCACTTT
TRBV11-3	TRBJ2-1	NA	few	CASSPSGGRDNEQFF	TGTGCCAGCAGCCCGTCGGGGGGCCGAGACAATGAGCAGTTCTTC
TRBV7-2	TRBJ2-2	NA	few	CASSRATGRNTGELFF	TGTGCCAGCAGCCGTGCTACAGGCCGGAACACCGGGGAGCTGTTTTTT